The 24 T cell receptor beta chains given below trace back to one sample, sequenced in a study of T cells expressing NK-cell markers. TCRdb reanalyzed the 5' RACE reads, giving one entry per CDR3 protein sequence and no DNA. Its table records about 460,000 distinct CDR3 sequences. The sequenced material came from blood T cells: a sorted CD56 or NKG2C T cell subset, CD4+ or CD8+ T cells, or bulk PBMC T cells (not recorded which). Source of these receptors: a woman aged 50 to 60 in good health.

CDR3 sequence: CASSLGPGLGYGYTF. The chain carries TRBV5-1 and TRBJ1-2; absent DNA, TCRdb's TRBD1 call cannot be checked. Germline CDR1 is SGHRS and CDR2 is YFSETQ. The CDR3 has 15 amino acids.

The chain employs TRBV15 and TRBJ2-3; TCRdb reports TRBD1, a call that lacks DNA to check it against. Germline CDR1 LNHNV, CDR2 YYDKDF (reference sequence). The CDR3 consists of 15 residues. The CDR3 protein is CATSTPRTGVDTQYF.

The chain carries TRBV29-1 and TRBJ1-3. CDR1 is SQVTM and CDR2 is ANQGSEA in the germline V gene. The CDR3 consists of 14 residues. The CDR3: CSVEDQTRGNTIYF.

The chain employs TRBV28 and TRBJ2-2; TCRdb's D gene call, TRBD2, goes unchecked for lack of DNA. Germline V gives CDR1 MDHEN, CDR2 SYDVKM. The CDR3 length is 14 residues. The chain's CDR3 is CASLGGGPGGELFF.

The rearrangement uses TRBV7-2 and TRBJ2-7. Germline CDR1 reads SGHTA; CDR2 reads FQGNSA. This CDR3 is 15 amino acids long. CDR3 sequence: CASSLESWETYEQYF.

The chain employs TRBV12-3 or TRBV12-4 and TRBJ1-5. The CDR3 loop spans 12 amino acids. The CDR3 reads CASSRGRQPQHF.

The chain combines TRBV11-3 with TRBJ1-4. Germline V gene data show CDR1 as SGHNT and CDR2 as YENEEA. The CDR3 has 12 amino acids. CDR3 region: CASSLNMLKLFF.

This chain links TRBV10-2 with TRBJ1-5. The germline V gene encodes CDR1 WSHSY and CDR2 SAAADI. The CDR3 is 14 amino acids. CDR3 protein: CASRGGRGNQPQHF.

V and J are TRBV20-1 and TRBJ1-4. The CDR3 spans 15 residues. Germline V gene sequence: CDR1 DFQATT, CDR2 SNEGSKA (reference sequence). CDR3 loop: CSAGRGPAEWEKLFF.

The chain uses TRBV7-6 and TRBJ2-2; without DNA, the TCRdb call of TRBD1 cannot be checked. CDR1 and CDR2 from the germline V gene are SGHVS and FNYEAQ. This CDR3 has 18 amino acids. The CDR3: CASSLAFPTGRDTGELFF.

V usage is TRBV9 and J usage is TRBJ2-1. This CDR3 contains 15 residues. Germline V lookup: CDR1 SGDLS, CDR2 YYNGEE. CDR3 region: CASSVSEKSYNEQFF.

The chain uses TRBV7-2 and TRBJ1-3; the D gene TCRdb calls, TRBD1, cannot be checked with no DNA. This CDR3 has 17 residues. Germline values: CDR1 SGHTA, CDR2 FQGNSA. This chain's CDR3 is CASSRGLGKNSGNTIYF.

The gene calls are TRBV10-3 and TRBJ2-3; there is no DNA to check the TCRdb D call of TRBD1. The germline V gene has CDR1 ENHRY and CDR2 SYGVKD. The CDR3 runs to 16 residues. CDR3 loop: CAISGLPAGRTDTQYF.

The chain employs TRBV5-5 and TRBJ1-1; TCRdb's D call of TRBD1 is untestable without DNA. CDR3 length equals 15 residues. CDR1 is SGHKS, CDR2 YYEKEE, per germline (reference sequence). This CDR3 is CASSSTGGLNTEAFF. The full variable domain, rest sourced from reference TRBV5-5 and TRBJ1-1, is DAGVTQSPTHLIKTRGQQVTLRCSPISGHKSVSWYQQVLGQGPQFIFQYYEKEERGRGNFPDRFSARQFPNYSSELNVNALLLGDSALYLCASSSTGGLNTEAFFGQGTRLTVV.

The V call is TRBV4-1, the J call TRBJ1-2; TCRdb's assignment of TRBD1 cannot be checked, as there is no DNA. This CDR3 contains 14 residues. CDR1 and CDR2 from the germline V gene are MGHRA and YSYEKL. CDR3 in amino acids: CASSQVAGGDGYTF.

The chain joins TRBV24-1 to TRBJ2-1; as DNA is missing, the TRBD1 call by TCRdb cannot be tested. Germline V gives CDR1 KGHDR, CDR2 SFDVKD. The CDR3 is 13 amino acids. This CDR3 is CATGGQGGVSEFF.

V is TRBV7-9 and J is TRBJ1-1; with no DNA, the TCRdb D assignment of TRBD1 cannot be verified. The germline gives CDR1 SEHNR, CDR2 FQNEAQ (reference sequence). The length of the CDR3 is 16 residues. The CDR3 reads CASSLGSGHTNTEAFF.

The V call is TRBV4-1, the J call TRBJ2-1; lacking DNA, the TRBD1 call made by TCRdb goes unchecked. The germline CDR1 and CDR2 sequences are MGHRA and YSYEKL. This CDR3 region has 14 residues. The CDR3 protein is CASSRAREMGEQFF.

The chain links TRBV28 to TRBJ2-6; TCRdb picks TRBD1, but there is no DNA to check that call. CDR3 size: 16 residues. In germline, CDR1 is MDHEN, CDR2 SYDVKM. CDR3 sequence reads: CASSPHRGSGANVLTF.

The V call is TRBV4-1, the J call TRBJ2-1. The CDR3 consists of 16 residues. Germline V gives CDR1 MGHRA, CDR2 YSYEKL. The CDR3 spells CASSQVFGLRRIEQFF.

V is TRBV12-3 or TRBV12-4 and J is TRBJ2-5. The CDR3 is made up of 15 amino acids. CDR3 residues: CASSLAGSPTETQYF.

The chain combines TRBV6-2 or TRBV6-3 with TRBJ2-1; TCRdb's D call, TRBD2, is unchecked because there is no DNA. This CDR3 comprises 16 residues. Germline V gene data show CDR1 as MNHEY and CDR2 as SVGEGT. CDR3 region: CASRAIAGGPGNEQFF.

The chain employs TRBV12-3 or TRBV12-4 and TRBJ2-1; the TCRdb call, TRBD2, lacks DNA for checking. CDR3 length: 13 amino acids. CDR3 loop: CASRFPSSNEQFF.

V usage is TRBV6-1 and J usage is TRBJ1-4; TCRdb outputs TRBD1, but without DNA this stays unchecked. The length of the CDR3 is 13 residues. CDR1 is MNHNS and CDR2 is SASEGT in the germline V gene. The CDR3 sequence is CASSETGDEKLFF.